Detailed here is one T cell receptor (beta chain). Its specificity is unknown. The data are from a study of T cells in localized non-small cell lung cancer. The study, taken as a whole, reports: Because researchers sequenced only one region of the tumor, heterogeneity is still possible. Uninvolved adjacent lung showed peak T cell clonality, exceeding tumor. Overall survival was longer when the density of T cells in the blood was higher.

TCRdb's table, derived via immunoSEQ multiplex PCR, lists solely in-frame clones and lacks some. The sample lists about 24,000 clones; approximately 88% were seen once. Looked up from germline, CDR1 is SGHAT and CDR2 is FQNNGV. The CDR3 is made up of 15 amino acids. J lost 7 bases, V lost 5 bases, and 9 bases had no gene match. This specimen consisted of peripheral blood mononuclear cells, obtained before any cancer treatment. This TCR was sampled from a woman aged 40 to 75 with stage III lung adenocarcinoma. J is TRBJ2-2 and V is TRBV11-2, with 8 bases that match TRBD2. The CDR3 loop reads CASSPLSGRIGELFF. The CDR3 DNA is TGTGCCAGCAGCCCCCTGAGCGGGAGAATCGGGGAGCTGTTTTTT.